Below, 7 T cell receptor beta chains from the same sample are listed, as sequenced in a study of cytomegalovirus exposure and HLA in healthy donors. PCR employed 60 Vbeta and 13 Jbeta primers. Assay used: immunoSEQ multiplex PCR; TCRdb lists only in-frame clones, some missing. This sample has around 85,000 clones, with about four fifths found just once. Sequencing was carried out using PBMCs. These receptors all come from a man under 40 in good health and CMV-seronegative.

CDR3 DNA: TGTGCCAGTAGTATAGATTACAGGAATGGATATGGCTACACCTTC. Translated: CASSIDYRNGYGYTF. The chain couples TRBV19 to TRBJ1-2; possibly TRBD1 for D (5 bases). Germline V gene sequence: CDR1 LNHDA, CDR2 SQIVND (reference sequence). This CDR3 has 15 amino acids. Trimming left V 0 bases short and J 5 bases short, with 13 bases between.

V is TRBV2 and J is TRBJ2-7; D remains ambiguous. V lost 5 bases, J lost 4 bases, and 6 bases lay in between. Germline V gives CDR1 SNHLY, CDR2 FYNNEI. This CDR3 spans 11 amino acids. The CDR3 DNA is TGTGCCAGCAGTATAACTTACGAGCAGTACTTC. As protein: CASSITYEQYF.

The rearrangement joins TRBV30 to TRBJ1-5; no reliable D call. Per germline, CDR1 GTSNPN and CDR2 SVGIG (reference sequence). The CDR3 is made up of 15 amino acids. V was clipped by 0 bases and J by 9 bases, with 18 bases between them. The CDR3 nucleotides are TGTGCCTGGAGTGTATCCGGGTCCGCCATTTTGCCCCAGCATTTT. This encodes CAWSVSGSAILPQHF.

The chain employs TRBV4-1 and TRBJ2-3; D perhaps matches TRBD2 (6 bases). Between the trimmed V and J ends, which lost 2 bases and 14 bases, there was a span of 17 bases. The germline gives CDR1 MGHRA, CDR2 YSYEKL. CDR3 length equals 13 residues. The CDR3 sequence is CASSQPGLEHLYF. The CDR3 nucleotides read TGCGCCAGCAGCCAACCGGGACTGGAGCATTTGTATTTT.

V gene TRBV30 combines with J gene TRBJ1-3; no clear D gene. Per the germline V gene, CDR1 is GTSNPN and CDR2 is SVGIG (reference sequence). The CDR3 consists of 13 residues. V lost 6 bases to trimming and J lost 0 bases, with 9 bases between them. In DNA, the CDR3 is TGTGCCTGCCACGGGAGCTCTGGAAACACCATATATTTT. Its protein is CACHGSSGNTIYF.

This clone occurred a few times. The chain couples TRBV5-8 to TRBJ2-5; D might be TRBD1 (5 bases). This CDR3 comprises 15 residues. Germline CDR1 reads SGHTS; CDR2 reads YDEGEE. V lost 1 base, J lost 7 bases, and 17 bases lay in between. The CDR3 sequence is CASSLYGWGVGTQYF. CDR3 nucleotide sequence: TGTGCCAGCAGCTTGTACGGTTGGGGCGTTGGGACCCAGTACTTC.

This rearrangement joins TRBV9 to TRBJ2-3; possible D gene TRBD1, 6 bases. The CDR3 sequence is 16 residues long. Germline values: CDR1 SGDLS, CDR2 YYNGEE. V lost 1 base, J lost 2 bases, and 14 bases lay in between. CDR3: CASSVSAGVNTDTQYF. In DNA form, the CDR3 reads TGTGCCAGCAGCGTATCGGCAGGGGTAAACACAGATACGCAGTATTTT.